The sequence of this T cell receptor (beta chain) was determined in a study of blood T cell repertoires in COVID-19. Study-wide background: COVID-19 samples from acute and convalescent phases originated in the United States, Italy and Spain. Sample material is recorded as cDNA or gDNA derived from T cells, B-cell-depleted T cells, or PBMCs.

The V and J ends lost 2 bases and 5 bases respectively, with 8 bases between them. Germline V lookup: CDR1 SGHNT, CDR2 YYREEE (reference sequence). CDR3 length: 13 amino acids. Per the study methods: Nucleated cell counts were estimated from reference gene primer amplification. Measured with immunoSEQ multiplex PCR; TCRdb has only the in-frame clones, and not every one. That table furnishes V, J and clone size, whereas the DNA furnished D and trimming. The repertoire has 200,000 to 300,000 clones, approximately 86% of them found once; the top ten carry around 5.2%. Source material: peripheral blood. The receptor comes from a human donor in a cohort sampled during active COVID-19. V is TRBV5-4 and J is TRBJ1-5; D remains unclear. CDR3 bases: TGTGCCAGCAGCTTTAACTCTTATCAGCCCCAGCATTTT. Encoded protein: CASSFNSYQPQHF.